A selection of T cell receptor beta chains follows, all from one sample in a study of vaccination and CD4 T cells after COVID-19. TCRdb re-called the PCR reads through MiXCR, storing one row per CDR3 protein. The sample contains just over 20,000 distinct CDR3 sequences, around 48% of which appear only once. Which antigens these TCRs recognize remains unknown. Sequences were obtained from CD4+ T cells from blood, cultured in vitro. The source of these receptors is a human donor who had recovered from COVID-19. The CDR3 runs from the conserved cysteine through the conserved F or W. A D gene is named only where the DNA matches it firmly. Clone size is not always given. Where it is, it says once, few, many or a class for expanded clones.

clone_size	v_call	d_call	j_call	cdr3_aa	cdr3_nt
few	TRBV15	TRBD1	TRBJ1-3	CATSRTGGGNTIYF	TGTGCCACCAGCAGAACAGGGGGAGGAAACACCATATATTTT
-	TRBV7-2	-	TRBJ1-5	CASSNWGTNQPQHF	TGTGCCAGCAGTAACTGGGGGACGAATCAGCCCCAGCATTTT
-	TRBV19	-	TRBJ2-1	CASRHRSNNEQFF	TGTGCCAGCCGCCACCGGTCCAACAATGAGCAGTTCTTC
-	TRBV6-5	-	TRBJ1-6	CASSYSTSLGVLRNSPLHF	TGTGCCAGCAGTTACTCGACCTCCCTCGGGGTTCTTAGGAATTCACCCCTCCACTTT
-	TRBV20-1	-	TRBJ1-3	CSALDRVTATIYF	TGCAGTGCTTTAGACAGAGTGACGGCCACCATATATTTT
-	TRBV18	-	TRBJ1-1	CASSGTLDTEAFF	TGTGCCAGCTCAGGGACACTCGATACTGAAGCTTTCTTT
-	TRBV2	TRBD1	TRBJ1-1	CATQGQPNTEAFF	TGTGCCACCCAGGGACAGCCGAACACTGAAGCTTTCTTT
-	TRBV28	TRBD1	TRBJ2-7	CASSPRTGGSEQYF	TGTGCCAGCAGTCCCAGGACAGGGGGAAGCGAGCAGTACTTC
few	TRBV20-1	TRBD1	TRBJ2-3	CSARVPGQRTDTQYF	TGCAGTGCTAGAGTGCCGGGACAGCGCACAGATACGCAGTATTTT
once	TRBV4-3	-	TRBJ2-7	CASSQDRQSYEQYF	TGCGCCAGCAGCCAAGATAGGCAGTCCTACGAGCAGTACTTC
few	TRBV20-1	-	TRBJ1-5	CSATGRDDQPQHF	TGCAGTGCCACAGGGAGGGATGATCAGCCCCAGCATTTT
few	TRBV6-2/TRBV6-3	-	TRBJ1-1	CASSYSVGVTEAFF	TGTGCCAGCAGTTACTCGGTGGGAGTAACTGAAGCTTTCTTT
few	TRBV10-3	-	TRBJ1-2	CAINQGPNYGYTF	TGTGCCATCAATCAGGGCCCTAACTATGGCTACACCTTC
-	TRBV2	-	TRBJ1-2	CASSPLSGTYGYTF	TGTGCCAGCTCCCCCCTGTCCGGGACCTATGGCTACACCTTC
-	TRBV6-2/TRBV6-3	-	TRBJ2-5	CASTSRLETQYF	TGTGCCAGCACCTCCCGCTTGGAGACCCAGTACTTC
-	TRBV5-8	-	TRBJ1-4	CASRGIRAEKLFF	TGTGCCAGCAGGGGAATTCGGGCAGAAAAACTGTTTTTT
few	TRBV2	-	TRBJ2-5	CASRGGEQGQETQYF	TGTGCCAGCAGGGGGGGAGAGCAGGGGCAAGAGACCCAGTACTTC
few	TRBV19	-	TRBJ1-1	CASRPIILNTEAFF	TGTGCCAGTAGGCCGATAATTCTGAACACTGAAGCTTTCTTT
-	TRBV20-1	TRBD2	TRBJ2-5	CSAAPGLAETQYF	TGCAGTGCGGCTCCGGGACTAGCGGAGACCCAGTACTTC
-	TRBV6-1	-	TRBJ2-3	CASSVETGRDTQYF	TGTGCCAGCAGTGTGGAGACAGGGAGGGATACGCAGTATTTT
-	TRBV7-2	-	TRBJ2-5	CASSLVGGPQETQYF	TGTGCCAGCAGCTTAGTGGGGGGTCCGCAAGAGACCCAGTACTTC
few	TRBV20-1	TRBD1	TRBJ2-3	CSARLTGQVLTDTQYF	TGCAGTGCTAGGCTAACGGGACAGGTACTGACAGATACGCAGTATTTT
few	TRBV7-2	TRBD1	TRBJ2-6	CASSLTGGASGANVLTF	TGTGCCAGCAGCTTGACAGGGGGAGCATCTGGGGCCAACGTCCTGACTTTC
few	TRBV4-1	TRBD2	TRBJ2-5	CASSQEIQTKRERKTQYF	TGCGCCAGCAGCCAAGAGATTCAAACTAAGCGGGAGCGGAAGACCCAGTACTTC